Following are 10 T cell receptor beta chains from one sample sequenced in a study of CD8+CD57+ T cells in acquired aplastic anemia. Patients selected for sequencing had displayed CD8+CD57+ cell expansion by flow cytometry. Genomic DNA provided the template from which TCR beta VDJ and CDR3 profiles were obtained. MiXCR, applied by TCRdb to the reads, yields one record per CDR3 protein. The sample lists hundreds of thousands of distinct CDR3 sequences, approximately 32% occurring once. Sequencing was performed on sorted CD4+, CD8+, or CD8+CD57+ T cells (not recorded which) from PBMCs. Source of these receptors: a human donor with aplastic anemia.

V and J are TRBV15 and TRBJ2-1; D possibly corresponds to TRBD2 (6 bases). V gave up 5 bases and J gave up 4 bases, with 18 bases separating them. This CDR3 comprises 16 residues. Germline V lookup: CDR1 LNHNV, CDR2 YYDKDF (reference sequence). This chain's CDR3 is CATSGGWAGDYNEQFF. CDR3 bases: TGTGCCACCAGCGGGGGGTGGGCGGGTGATTACAATGAGCAGTTCTTC.

This clonotype has ten or more counts. The chain employs TRBV9 and TRBJ1-6, with a possible D match to TRBD1 (6 bases). With 0 bases removed from V and 7 bases from J, the gap between germline ends came to 14 bases. The CDR3 has 16 residues. The germline V gene has CDR1 SGDLS and CDR2 YYNGEE. The CDR3 sequence is CASSVAGARWNSPLHF. The CDR3 DNA reads as TGTGCCAGCAGCGTAGCGGGGGCGCGGTGGAATTCACCCCTCCACTTT.

The rearrangement uses TRBV7-2 and TRBJ1-5; D unresolved. V was cut by 5 bases and J by 0 bases, with 11 bases left in between. Germline lookup yields CDR1 SGHTA and CDR2 FQGNSA. The CDR3 contains 15 residues. As DNA, the CDR3 is TGTGCCAGCAGCCAATTTTGGATTAGCAATCAGCCCCAGCATTTT. Translation: CASSQFWISNQPQHF.

This clonotype has a count of ten or more. The chain joins TRBV7-2 to TRBJ2-5; the D is unclear. V was trimmed by 5 bases and J by 3 bases, leaving 10 bases between them. The CDR3 loop spans 13 amino acids. The germline CDR1 and CDR2 sequences are SGHTA and FQGNSA. The CDR3 loop reads CASSPQMEETQYF. The CDR3 DNA reads TGTGCCAGCAGCCCACAGATGGAAGAGACCCAGTACTTC.

The gene calls are TRBV5-8 and TRBJ2-7; D call uncertain. V was shortened by 2 bases and J by 2 bases, with 11 bases between the two germline ends. The CDR3 loop spans 14 amino acids. Germline loops: CDR1 SGHTS, CDR2 YDEGEE. The CDR3 spells CASSLGGPTYEQYV. Written as DNA, the CDR3 is TGTGCCAGCAGCTTAGGCGGACCCACCTACGAGCAGTACGTC.

The table lists this clonotype with a few counts. The chain has TRBV5-4 and TRBJ2-7; 11 nucleotides agree with TRBD2. The CDR3 extends over 15 amino acids. Germline V CDR1 and CDR2: SGHNT, YYREEE (reference sequence). Losses at the gene ends were 2 bases for V and 2 bases for J; bases not matched to a gene: 3. CDR3 sequence (DNA): TGTGCCAGCAGCTTACTAGCGGGGGATCCCTACGAGCAGTACTTC. The encoded protein is CASSLLAGDPYEQYF. The variable domain in full, with the rest retrieved from reference TRBV5-4 and TRBJ2-7, is ETGVTQSPTHLIKTRGQQVTLRCSSQSGHNTVSWYQQALGQGPQFIFQYYREEENGRGNFPPRFSGLQFPNYSSELNVNALELDDSALYLCASSLLAGDPYEQYFGPGTRLTVT.

The genes are TRBV27 and TRBJ1-4, with 8 nucleotides matching TRBD1. Germline assignment: CDR1 MNHEY and CDR2 SMNVEV (reference sequence). The CDR3 loop spans 13 amino acids. The V and J ends lost 9 bases and 6 bases, in that order; junction bases with no gene match: 6. The CDR3 reads CASKGQVDEKLFF. CDR3 DNA: TGTGCCAGTAAGGGACAGGTTGATGAAAAACTGTTTTTT.

The genes are TRBV9 and TRBJ2-2; D uncertain. The CDR3 is 14 residues long. Looked up from germline, CDR1 is SGDLS and CDR2 is YYNGEE. V lost 0 bases and J lost 0, with 3 bases in between. The CDR3 reads CASSVAPNTGELFF. In DNA, the CDR3 is TGTGCCAGCAGCGTAGCCCCGAACACCGGGGAGCTGTTTTTT. The full variable domain, rest sourced from reference TRBV9 and TRBJ2-2, is DSGVTQTPKHLITATGQRVTLRCSPRSGDLSVYWYQQSLDQGLQFLIQYYNGEERAKGNILERFSAQQFPDLHSELNLSSLELGDSALYFCASSVAPNTGELFFGEGSRLTVL.

The genes are TRBV6-6 and TRBJ2-5; D gene unclear. The germline V gene has CDR1 MNHNY and CDR2 SVGAGI (reference sequence). CDR3 size: 14 residues. Trimming took off 3 bases at V and 1 base at J, with 9 bases between the two ends. CDR3 nucleotide sequence: TGTGCCAGCAGTTATACGCCAAGCCAAGAGACCCAGTACTTC. It translates to CASSYTPSQETQYF.

This clonotype came up a few times. V usage is TRBV5-5 and J usage is TRBJ1-1; 7 nucleotides line up with TRBD1. Looked up from germline, CDR1 is SGHKS and CDR2 is YYEKEE (reference sequence). There are 15 residues in the CDR3. J lost 6 bases, V lost 0 bases, and 8 bases had no gene match. Here the CDR3 reads CASSLVGQRGSEAFF. The CDR3 nucleotides read TGTGCCAGCAGCTTGGTGGGACAGAGGGGATCTGAAGCTTTCTTT.